A single sample gave rise to the 9 T cell receptor beta chains below, sequenced in a study of blood T cell repertoires in COVID-19. Data came from immunoSEQ multiplex PCR; TCRdb stores just in-frame clones and leaves some out. The repertoire includes 150,000 or so clones, 88% of them detected once, and roughly 24% sits in the top ten. The sample comprised peripheral blood. These receptors were taken from a man in his sixties with acute or convalescent COVID-19.

This clone came up once. The chain combines TRBV5-1 with TRBJ2-1; 7 bases are shared with TRBD1. V gave up 0 bases and J gave up 6 bases; unmatched junction bases: 6. This CDR3 comprises 15 residues. CDR1 and CDR2 from the germline V gene are SGHRS and YFSETQ. For the CDR3, the DNA is TGCGCCAGCAGCTTGGAGGGGGCTCGGGTCAATGAGCAGTTCTTC. It specifies CASSLEGARVNEQFF.

The J gene is TRBJ1-1, the V gene TRBV30; 8 nucleotides line up with TRBD1. The CDR3 length is 14 residues. J gave up 7 bases and V 1 base, and 8 bases lay outside the gene matches. From germline, CDR1 is GTSNPN and CDR2 SVGIG (reference sequence). CDR3 coding DNA: TGTGCCTGGAGTGCCCTGACAGGGGCAGGTGAAGCTTTCTTT. Its translation is CAWSALTGAGEAFF.

The chain couples TRBV18 to TRBJ2-3, with D hard to call. CDR1 and CDR2 from the germline V gene are KGHSH and LQKENI. V was shortened by 3 bases and J by 2 bases, with 6 bases between the two germline ends. This CDR3 has 13 residues. CDR3 bases: TGTGCCAGCTCACCCGCAGTCACAGATACGCAGTATTTT. It encodes CASSPAVTDTQYF.

This chain connects TRBV9 to TRBJ2-5, with 9 bases identical to TRBD2. The V segment lost 0 bases and the J segment 4 bases; nucleotides outside the gene matches: 4. CDR3 length: 15 residues. Germline-derived CDR1 and CDR2 are SGDLS and YYNGEE. The CDR3 loop is CASSVGAGGPETQYF. The CDR3 coding sequence is TGTGCCAGCAGCGTAGGGGCGGGGGGGCCAGAGACCCAGTACTTC.

This chain joins TRBV7-9 and TRBJ1-4; 9 bases agree with TRBD1. V lost 4 bases, J lost 6 bases, and 6 bases stayed unmatched. The germline V gene encodes CDR1 SEHNR and CDR2 FQNEAQ (reference sequence). The CDR3 is made up of 15 amino acids. CDR3 DNA sequence: TGTGCCAGCAGCTCAGCAGGGGACAGGGATGAAAAACTGTTTTTT. This sequence encodes CASSSAGDRDEKLFF.

As DNA, the CDR3 is TGTGCCAGCAGTGCGGGACAGCAAGCTTTCTTT. Protein: CASSAGQQAFF. The rearrangement uses TRBV12-3 or TRBV12-4 and TRBJ1-1; 7 bases are shared with TRBD1. The CDR3 spans 11 residues. V lost 5 bases and J lost 9; bases outside the gene matches: 3.

J is TRBJ1-5 and V is TRBV5-1; D is perhaps TRBD1 (5 bases). CDR1 is SGHRS and CDR2 is YFSETQ in the germline V gene. The CDR3 runs 15 residues. The V end was cut by 4 bases, the J end by 6 bases, with 17 bases between. CDR3 sequence reads: CASSPVSGGGQPQHF. CDR3 nucleotide sequence: TGCGCCAGCAGCCCCGTGAGCGGGGGAGGTCAGCCCCAGCATTTT. The entire variable domain, with the rest obtained from reference TRBV5-1 and TRBJ1-5, is as follows: KAGVTQTPRYLIKTRGQQVTLSCSPISGHRSVSWYQQTPGQGLQFLFEYFSETQRNKGNFPGRFSGRQFSNSRSEMNVSTLELGDSALYLCASSPVSGGGQPQHFGDGTRLSIL.

This rearrangement joins TRBV7-7 to TRBJ2-1; 12 nucleotides match TRBD1. V was clipped by 5 bases and J by 10 bases; unmatched bases: 9. The CDR3 length is 15 residues. Germline-derived CDR1 and CDR2 are SSHAT and FNYEAQ (reference sequence). The CDR3 DNA reads as TGTGCCAGCAGCACGCCGGGACAGGGGGCTGAGGAGCAGTTCTTC. As protein: CASSTPGQGAEEQFF. The full variable domain, rest sourced from reference TRBV7-7 and TRBJ2-1, is GAGVSQSPRYKVTKRGQDVTLRCDPISSHATLYWYQQALGQGPEFLTYFNYEAQPDKSGLPSDRFSAERPEGSISTLTIQRTEQRDSAMYRCASSTPGQGAEEQFFGPGTRLTVL.

The V and J genes are TRBV6-6 and TRBJ1-5; 7 nucleotides agree with TRBD1. With 6 bases clipped from V and 5 bases from J, the junction kept 7 bases outside the gene matches. CDR1 and CDR2 (germline): MNHNY, SVGAGI (reference sequence). The CDR3 is 14 amino acids. The CDR3 loop reads CASREGAQYQPQHF. The CDR3 DNA sequence: TGTGCCAGCAGAGAGGGGGCGCAGTATCAGCCCCAGCATTTT.